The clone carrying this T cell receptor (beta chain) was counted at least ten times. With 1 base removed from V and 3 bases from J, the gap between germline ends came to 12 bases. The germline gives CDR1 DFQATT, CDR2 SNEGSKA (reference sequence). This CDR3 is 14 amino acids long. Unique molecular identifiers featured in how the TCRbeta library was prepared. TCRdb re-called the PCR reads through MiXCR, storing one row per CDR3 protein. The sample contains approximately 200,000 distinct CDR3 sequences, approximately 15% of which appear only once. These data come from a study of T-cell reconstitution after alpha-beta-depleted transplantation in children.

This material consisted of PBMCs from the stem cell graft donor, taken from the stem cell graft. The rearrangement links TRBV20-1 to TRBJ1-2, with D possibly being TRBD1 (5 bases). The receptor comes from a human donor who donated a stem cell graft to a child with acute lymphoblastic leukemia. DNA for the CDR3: TGCAGTGCTAGAGGGGGCGCTTTCGACTATGGCTACACCTTC. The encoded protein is CSARGGAFDYGYTF.